This T cell receptor (beta chain) was found in a study of shared clonotypes between healthy human individuals (TCRdb year 2020). Regarding the study in general: The cohort comprised a couple of women and a few men aged 18 to 49 years. Per donor, three plates each were used for CD4 naive and CD4 memory, two for CD8 naive, and one for CD8 memory. To estimate repertoire size and how much clonotypes are shared between individuals, the study performed deep sequencing of blood TCR repertoires from roughly five healthy adults. Libraries were prepared and TCR repertoires were sequenced by different laboratories using diverse techniques, in order to increase sequencing depth and limit assay-specific biases. Between about 0.94 and 8.9 billion PBMCs per donor were obtained by leukapheresis.

Of note for this clone: Its antigen is currently not known. No much larger clone is present one base from it, and per-base qualities are unavailable.

Results the study describes overall, beyond this receptor: Across a handful of donors, 5% to 6% of naive CD4, approximately 3.5% of naive CD8, 2.3% of memory CD4, and roughly 0.4% of memory CD8 clonotypes were shared. Because the study included a small number of donors, the genetic and exposure-history diversity represented was limited. Sampling was restricted to blood, and TCR repertoires in tissues likely differ from the TCR repertoires found in blood. Rarefaction of sorted-subset datasets indicated incomplete sequencing despite the large sequencing depth. Higher generation probabilities were observed for clonotypes shared by all four sorted-subset donors than for non-shared clonotypes. Pairwise subsampling led to the expectation that sequencing depth would affect the degree of clonotype sharing among donors. Estimated clonotype richness was generally larger for naive than for memory subsets.

TCR CDR3 regions were amplified from genomic DNA by multiplex PCR using the deep immunoSEQ assay. For each cell subset, the extracted genomic DNA was distributed evenly across all wells of several immunoSEQ 96-well plates, and each plate served as one replicate. For sorted subsets, each replicate PCR was loaded with about 0.2 ug genomic DNA, equivalent to 30,000 or so T cell genomes. Purified libraries were measured with a Qubit 3.0 fluorometer, size-checked on a Bioanalyzer 2100, and measured again with the KAPA Library Quantification kit. Each immunoSEQ 96-well plate was sequenced on its own single-read 150-cycle Illumina NextSeq 550 flow cell. The original methods were these. Because the immunoSEQ output included only junctional sequences and no quality scores, the filtering could not be the same as the filtering used for full-length reads. Sequences were annotated with PyIR, a Python wrapper for IgBLAST v1.9, using IMGT germline references to assign V/J genes and CDR3. Reads were removed for weak V/J assignments (E-value above 1e-6), missing CDR3, stop codons, out-of-frame junctions, or ambiguous translated residues. V3J clonotypes were defined as sequences sharing an identical inferred V gene, J gene, and CDR3 amino acid sequence. To compute the percentage overlap between repertoires, the number of shared unique clonotypes was divided by the size of the smaller repertoire. Repertoire richness was assessed with RTK rarefaction, the Chao1 estimator, and Recon v2.1 estimates of unobserved clonotypes. For all TCRbeta clonotypes obtained by the gDNA method from a handful of donors, generation probabilities were computed with OLGA. Drawn from immuneACCESS, this table holds only the in-frame rearrangements with V and J called that TCRdb kept. Clones are partly lost; checked studies trace under half to an unresolved V gene and leave the rest unexplained. The V and J calls and clone size are taken from that table; D and trimming were inferred from the DNA. The sample data list 2 million to 2.5 million clones, and approximately 95% of these were observed just once. The ten most abundant clones make up less than 0.15% of the sample.

The CDR3 measures 15 amino acids from cysteine to phenylalanine. The retained sequence is limited to the CDR3, 45 bases, with the frame set at the first base. V ends up 0 bases short and J 3 bases short, with an unmatched junction base count of 5. The germline V gene encodes CDR1 MNHNS and CDR2 SASEGT. Healthy HIV-negative adults with no recently reported acute infections or vaccinations were included as donors. Every donor was a Caucasian adult residing in Nashville, Tennessee, USA. CD4+ T cells were enriched by magnetic negative selection, after which naive cells were positively selected on CD45RA and the negative fraction was taken as the memory subset. Blood was collected by leukapheresis, and PBMCs were isolated by Ficoll-Histopaque density gradient centrifugation and then cryopreserved in liquid nitrogen vapor phase. Purity and quantity of every magnetically sorted T cell population were checked by analytical flow cytometry. Each sorted fraction had its genomic DNA isolated and then quantified by UV absorbance on a Nanodrop 2000c.

Sequencing was carried out using naive CD4+ T cells sorted from blood. Explained via the paper, the cell subset or site label denotes: CD45RA+ positively selected. This chain joins TRBV6-1 to TRBJ2-7, and 7 bases in between align with TRBD2. The TCR sequence derives from a man aged 18 to 29 in good health. In nucleotide form, the sequence is TGTGCCAGCAGTGAAGCACGGGGGGAAGGCTACGAGCAGTACTTC. This codes for CASSEARGEGYEQYF.